The present T cell receptor beta chain was sequenced within a study of metastatic and nonmetastatic thyroid tumors. Study-level background: Thyroid patients, malignant and benign, had repertoires compared across blood and tumor or nodule tissue.

Nobody among the patients had been given any treatment before thyroid surgery. Using MiXCR, TCRdb re-called clones from the PCR reads. The sample lists about 92,000 clones, 15% occurring once. The TCR comes from a female donor with papillary thyroid cancer or a benign thyroid nodule (not recorded which). Some clones in this sample may be carry-over from other donors' samples. Specimen: blood.

As DNA, the CDR3 is TGTGCCAGCAGCTTGGCCGGGTCAGATACGCAGTATTTT. It yields the protein CASSLAGSDTQYF. This chain links TRBV7-2 with TRBJ2-3; D remains ambiguous. This CDR3 is built from 13 residues. Looked up from germline, CDR1 is SGHTA and CDR2 is FQGNSA. Trimming removed 3 bases from V and 4 bases from J, with 8 bases in between.